This is a list of T cell receptor beta chains from one sample in a study of beta chain features in type 1 diabetes. Sequenced by immunoSEQ multiplex PCR; TCRdb stores in-frame clones only, minus some. Of approximately 58,000 clones in the sample, 50% to 75% were seen once. The sequenced sample was stem cell memory CD4+ T cells from blood. These receptors came from a woman aged 30 to 39 with type 1 diabetes. Both conserved end residues are part of each CDR3. D genes are given only for firm matches. Not every row has a clone size; where given, it reads once, few, many or a size class.

TRBV28	.	TRBJ1-1	TRBD1	TGTGCCAGCAGGGACAGGGGGCTGCACACTGAAGCTTTCTTT	CASRDRGLHTEAFF
TRBV2	.	TRBJ2-2	.	TGTGCCAGCAGTCCCAATATGTTCAGGTCCTCCACCGGGGAGCTGTTTTTT	CASSPNMFRSSTGELFF
TRBV18	.	TRBJ1-1	.	TGTGCCAGCTCAATCAGGGTTCCGAACACTGAAGCTTTCTTT	CASSIRVPNTEAFF
TRBV19	.	TRBJ2-1	TRBD1	TGTGCCAGTAGTATCCTGGACAGGGGGCTGGGTGAGCAGTTCTTC	CASSILDRGLGEQFF
TRBV28	.	TRBJ2-7	.	TGTGCCAGCAGTTTATGGGACTACGCCTACGAGCAGTACTTC	CASSLWDYAYEQYF
TRBV19	few	TRBJ2-1	TRBD2	TGTGCCAGTAGTATAGGGGGAGGGGCCCTCTACAATGAGCAGTTCTTC	CASSIGGGALYNEQFF
TRBV28	few	TRBJ2-7	.	TGTGCCAGCAGCCCTCCCGATGCGGGCGAGCAGTACTTC	CASSPPDAGEQYF
TRBV19	.	TRBJ2-2	.	TGTGCCAGTAGTACTTCCCGGACAGAGCTGTTTTTT	CASSTSRTELFF
TRBV7-2	.	TRBJ2-1	.	TGTGCCAGCAGCTTAGAAAGGGGCAATGAGCAGTTCTTC	CASSLERGNEQFF
TRBV28	.	TRBJ1-2	.	TGTGCCAGCAGTTTAGAGGGACTCCTCTATGGCTACACCTTC	CASSLEGLLYGYTF
TRBV7-9	.	TRBJ2-2	TRBD2	TGTGCCAGCAGCCAGCTGGCGGGAGGAGGGGGCGGGGAGCTGTTTTTT	CASSQLAGGGGGELFF
TRBV7-2	.	TRBJ1-5	.	TGTGCCAGCAGCTTAAGGGCGGGGGCGGTTCAGCCCCAGCATTTT	CASSLRAGAVQPQHF
TRBV29-1	.	TRBJ1-1	.	TGCAGCGTTGAAGTGTGGGACACACCTAGCAGGAACACTGAAGCTTTCTTT	CSVEVWDTPSRNTEAFF
TRBV10-1	.	TRBJ2-7	.	TGCGCCAGCAGTGAGTCGGGCCTTGCCTACGAGCAGTACTTC	CASSESGLAYEQYF
TRBV29-1	.	TRBJ2-7	TRBD1	TGCAGCGTTGCACGCCCGGGACAGGGAAACGAGCAGTACTTC	CSVARPGQGNEQYF
TRBV11-2	few	TRBJ2-1	.	TGTGCCAGCAGCCCTGAGCCCCGGGAGTTCAATGAGCAGTTCTTC	CASSPEPREFNEQFF
TRBV30	few	TRBJ2-5	.	TGTGCCTGGAGTGTGGGGAGCCAAGAGACCCAGTACTTC	CAWSVGSQETQYF
TRBV29-1	.	TRBJ1-1	TRBD1	TGCAGCGTACTCCCTGGGACAGCTAACACTGAAGCTTTCTTT	CSVLPGTANTEAFF
TRBV25-1	.	TRBJ1-4	.	TGTGCCAGCAGTGAATTCCGGGGGGCAACTAATGAAAAACTGTTTTTT	CASSEFRGATNEKLFF
TRBV19	.	TRBJ1-1	.	TGTGCCAGTAGTAGGGAGTCGGGTGCGCCCGAAGCTTTCTTT	CASSRESGAPEAFF
TRBV5-1	once	TRBJ1-1	.	TGCGCCAGCAGCTCAGGGGAGTTAATGAACACTGAAGCTTTCTTT	CASSSGELMNTEAFF
TRBV5-1	.	TRBJ1-1	.	TGCGCCAGCAGCTTGGCCTGGGGGGAGACCAACACTGAAGCTTTCTTT	CASSLAWGETNTEAFF
TRBV4-1	few	TRBJ1-1	.	TGCGCCAGCAGCCTGACAGGGAACACTGAAGCTTTCTTT	CASSLTGNTEAFF
TRBV11-2	.	TRBJ2-3	.	TGTGCCAGCAGCTTAGGGGACTCAGATACGCAGTATTTT	CASSLGDSDTQYF